This record looks at one T cell receptor beta chain sequence and its context. Its antigen is currently unknown. This sample was included in a study of graft-versus-host responses after intestinal transplantation. TCRdb keeps only in-frame clones here, not all; method: immunoSEQ multiplex PCR. Seen here are more than 65,000 clones, approximately 87% observed once, and the top ten hold 0.39%. CDR1 is DFQATT, CDR2 SNEGSKA, per germline (reference sequence). The CDR3 runs to 11 residues. V lost 3 bases to trimming and J lost 7 bases, with 7 bases between them. This sample comprised unstimulated CD4+ T cells sorted from spleen or lymph node cells, obtained before transplant. The V call is TRBV20-1, the J call TRBJ1-5; no definite D call. The source is a human donor who was the organ donor for an intestinal transplant. DNA for the CDR3: TGCAGTGCTAGGTCTGGCCAGCCCCAGCATTTT. It translates to CSARSGQPQHF.